Following are 26 T cell receptor beta chains from one sample sequenced in a study of blood T cell repertoires in COVID-19 (dated by TCRdb to 2018 to 2021). The library was produced with the immunoSEQ multiplex PCR assay. TCRdb stores this immuneACCESS table with in-frame sequences only. Part of the clones is absent; in the studies checked, under half of the shortfall reflects unresolved V genes, and no reason is known for the rest. Within this sample are around 160,000 clones, with about 80% of them counted one time only. The ten top clones hold more than 3% of the sample. The material sequenced was PBMCs or T cells enriched from blood (not recorded which). These TCRs come from a woman aged 60-70 years who had recovered from COVID-19.

This chain links TRBV5-1 with TRBJ2-5, with a weak D call TRBD2 (6 bases). CDR1 and CDR2 (germline): SGHRS, YFSETQ. Between the trimmed V and J ends, which lost 5 bases and 5 bases, there was a span of 16 bases. The CDR3 runs 14 residues. This CDR3 is CASSLSAGFETQYF. CDR3 sequence (DNA): TGCGCCAGCAGTCTTTCGGCGGGGTTTGAGACCCAGTACTTC.

The chain employs TRBV7-2 and TRBJ2-1; TRBD2 might be the D (5 bases). CDR1 SGHTA and CDR2 FQGNSA come from the germline V gene. CDR3 length equals 14 residues. Trimming removed 3 bases from V and 4 bases from J, with 10 bases in between. The CDR3 DNA is TGTGCCAGCAGCTTGGGTGGGGAGTACAATGAGCAGTTCTTC. The encoded protein is CASSLGGEYNEQFF.

This chain uses TRBV6-4 with TRBJ2-5, with D tentatively TRBD1 (5 bases). Trimming took 6 bases from V and 2 from J, leaving 13 bases between them. Germline V CDR1 and CDR2: MRHNA, SNTAGT. The CDR3 totals 14 residues. The CDR3 reads CASSRQAGQETQYF. In nucleotides, the CDR3 is TGTGCCAGCAGCCGTCAAGCAGGGCAAGAGACCCAGTACTTC.

This clone has a handful of counts. The CDR3 loop reads CASSLTRSLAQYF. CDR3 sequence (DNA): TGTGCCAGTAGCCTGACACGGTCTCTGGCCCAGTACTTC. V and J are TRBV19 and TRBJ2-5; D ambiguous. The CDR3 covers 13 residues. CDR1 is LNHDA and CDR2 is SQIVND in the germline V gene (reference sequence). Trimming took 6 bases from V and 9 from J, leaving 17 bases between them.

This chain joins TRBV3-1 (or the pseudogene TRBV3-2) and TRBJ1-6, with D uncertain. The CDR3 runs to 13 residues. Germline values: CDR1 LGHDT, CDR2 YNNKEL (reference sequence). The CDR3 DNA sequence: TGTGCTACCAGTCAGGACTCCTGGTCACCCCTCCACTTT. Amino acids: CATSQDSWSPLHF.

On this clone itself: The germline gene is not matched at one end of the junction; a read error may be the cause. V usage is TRBV29-1 and J usage is TRBJ2-3; a possible D gene is TRBD2 (6 bases). Germline V gene sequence: CDR1 SQVTM, CDR2 ANQGSEA. The CDR3 has 14 amino acids. In nucleotides, the CDR3 is TGCAGCGTTGATCCGCAGGGAGGCACGGATACGCAGTATTTT. It codes for CSVDPQGGTDTQYF.

The rearrangement joins TRBV3-1 (or the pseudogene TRBV3-2) to TRBJ2-7, with D perhaps matching TRBD1 (5 bases). The CDR3 sequence is 16 residues long. In germline, CDR1 is LGHDT, CDR2 YNNKEL (reference sequence). V was pared by 0 bases and J by 2 bases, with 14 bases between. CDR3 loop: CASSQDLQAPPYEQYF. Here the CDR3 DNA reads TGTGCCAGCAGCCAAGATTTACAGGCCCCACCCTACGAGCAGTACTTC.

CDR3 nucleotides: TGTGCCAGCAGTGAACAGCGGGGGCGGGAGACCCAGTACTTC. Protein sequence: CASSEQRGRETQYF. V gene TRBV2 combines with J gene TRBJ2-5, with 8 bases identical to TRBD2. The CDR3 runs to 14 residues. Germline V gene data show CDR1 as SNHLY and CDR2 as FYNNEI. The V segment lost 2 bases and the J segment 5 bases; nucleotides outside the gene matches: 4.

V is TRBV24-1 and J is TRBJ1-2, with D perhaps matching TRBD1 (6 bases). V lost 4 bases to trimming and J lost 5 bases, with 13 bases between them. The CDR3 covers 14 residues. Germline lookup yields CDR1 KGHDR and CDR2 SFDVKD. Here the CDR3 reads CATSESQGWYGYTF. For the CDR3, the DNA is TGTGCCACCAGTGAATCACAGGGTTGGTATGGCTACACCTTC.

The chain uses TRBV19 and TRBJ2-5; D unresolved. CDR3 size: 15 residues. V gave up 5 bases and J gave up 5 bases, with 18 bases separating them. The germline V gene encodes CDR1 LNHDA and CDR2 SQIVND (reference sequence). The DNA of the CDR3 is TGTGCCAGTAGTTGGCGAAACTCCCCTAGGGAGACCCAGTACTTC. Its protein is CASSWRNSPRETQYF.

The chain combines TRBV6-5 with TRBJ1-2; TRBD1 aligns across 10 bases. Germline CDR1 MNHEY, CDR2 SVGAGI. V dropped 7 bases and J dropped 4; count of bases not matched to a gene: 3. The CDR3 is 13 residues long. The CDR3 region has the DNA TGTGCCAGCATGGGACAGGGGAGCTATGGCTACACCTTC. Translated: CASMGQGSYGYTF.

The sample holds a few counts of this clone. The chain uses TRBV30 and TRBJ1-6; tentative D call: TRBD1 (6 bases). This CDR3 is 13 amino acids long. The V gene's germline CDR1 is GTSNPN and CDR2 SVGIG (reference sequence). V lost 2 bases, J lost 7 bases, and 9 bases lay in between. Written as DNA, the CDR3 is TGTGCCTGGAGTCTACAGGGAAATTCACCCCTCCACTTT. As protein: CAWSLQGNSPLHF.

The rearrangement uses TRBV27 and TRBJ2-2; possibly TRBD2 for D (7 bases). V lost 7 bases and J lost 0, with 18 bases in between. Germline CDR1 reads MNHEY; CDR2 reads SMNVEV (reference sequence). CDR3 length equals 17 residues. CDR3 bases: TGTGCCAGCATTAGGGAAGGGGGGGCTTCGAACACCGGGGAGCTGTTTTTT. This sequence encodes CASIREGGASNTGELFF.

Concerning this clone itself: Other DNA variants within this sample encode the same CDR3. The chain is built from TRBV6-5 and TRBJ1-1; 7 bases map to TRBD1. The CDR3 runs to 12 residues. V lost 9 bases and J lost 5; bases outside the gene matches: 6. Germline V gene sequence: CDR1 MNHEY, CDR2 SVGAGI. Here the CDR3 DNA reads TGTGCCAGTCGGACAGGAGGGACTGAAGCTTTCTTT. The encoded protein is CASRTGGTEAFF.

V usage is TRBV6-5 and J usage is TRBJ1-6, with 7 bases aligning to TRBD1. The CDR3 is made up of 13 amino acids. Germline trimming cut 7 bases from V and 9 bases from J; bases unmatched to any gene: 6. CDR1 and CDR2 (germline): MNHEY, SVGAGI. The CDR3 nucleotides are TGTGCCAGCACATCCACAGGGGCTTCACCCCTCCACTTT. Translated: CASTSTGASPLHF.

The chain employs TRBV19 and TRBJ1-6; 9 bases are shared with TRBD1. V trimming: 3 bases; J trimming: 7 bases; junction bases outside the gene matches: 4. The CDR3 contains 15 residues. The germline V gene has CDR1 LNHDA and CDR2 SQIVND (reference sequence). Written as DNA, the CDR3 is TGTGCCAGTAGTATTGTAGGACAGGGGAATTCACCCCTCCACTTT. Translation gives CASSIVGQGNSPLHF.

This chain uses TRBV5-6 with TRBJ2-1; D is possibly TRBD1 (6 bases). Germline CDR1 and CDR2: SGHDT and YYEEEE. The length of the CDR3 is 15 residues. Trimming removed 1 base from V and 8 bases from J, with 16 bases in between. The CDR3 spells CASSLSDDRWDEQFF. The CDR3 coding sequence is TGTGCCAGCAGCTTGTCGGACGACAGGTGGGATGAGCAGTTCTTC.

In DNA, the CDR3 is TGTGCCACCAGTGATTGGACAGGGCATGGCTACACCTTC. Translating it yields CATSDWTGHGYTF. The chain employs TRBV24-1 and TRBJ1-2, with 8 bases aligning to TRBD1. The CDR3 runs 13 residues. Germline V lookup: CDR1 KGHDR, CDR2 SFDVKD. Trimming cost V 2 bases and J 6 bases; bases outside gene matches: 1.

The rearrangement uses TRBV19 and TRBJ1-1; D gene uncertain. Germline V gene sequence: CDR1 LNHDA, CDR2 SQIVND (reference sequence). CDR3 length: 14 residues. V lost 5 bases, J lost 0 bases, and 10 bases lay in between. CDR3 protein: CASSGQTMNTEAFF. The CDR3 nucleotides are TGTGCCAGTAGTGGCCAAACAATGAACACTGAAGCTTTCTTT.

This chain joins TRBV5-4 and TRBJ1-1; D call uncertain. The length of the CDR3 is 14 residues. The V end was cut by 0 bases, the J end by 5 bases, with 11 bases between. Per germline, CDR1 SGHNT and CDR2 YYREEE (reference sequence). CDR3 protein: CASSLANPGTEAFF. DNA of the CDR3: TGTGCCAGCAGCTTGGCCAACCCCGGGACTGAAGCTTTCTTT.

The chain is built from TRBV27 and TRBJ1-3, with TRBD1 as a possible D gene (5 bases). Trimming stripped 5 bases from V and 2 bases from J, with 10 bases between. The CDR3 totals 14 residues. From germline, CDR1 is MNHEY and CDR2 SMNVEV (reference sequence). CDR3: CASSPGSPGNTIYF. CDR3 DNA sequence: TGTGCCAGCAGTCCAGGGTCCCCTGGAAACACCATATATTTT.

The V call is TRBV7-9, the J call TRBJ1-2; D not certain. In germline, CDR1 is SEHNR, CDR2 FQNEAQ (reference sequence). V was trimmed by 4 bases and J by 2 bases, leaving 11 bases between them. The CDR3 runs 14 residues. The CDR3 region is CASSSFRGNYGYTF. Here the CDR3 DNA reads TGTGCCAGCAGCTCCTTTCGGGGAAACTATGGCTACACCTTC.

The rearrangement uses TRBV30 and TRBJ2-6; tentatively, D is TRBD1 (6 bases). The CDR3 is made up of 18 amino acids. Germline CDR1 is GTSNPN and CDR2 is SVGIG (reference sequence). V was shortened by 0 bases and J by 0 bases, with 15 bases between the two germline ends. CDR3 protein: CAWSVQSSRGSGANVLTF. The CDR3, as DNA: TGTGCCTGGAGTGTACAGTCCTCCAGGGGCTCTGGGGCCAACGTCCTGACTTTC.

This clone was found once. The chain employs TRBV6-5 and TRBJ1-6; no reliable D call. Looked up from germline, CDR1 is MNHEY and CDR2 is SVGAGI. Trimming pared 8 bases from V and 7 bases from J, leaving 12 bases between. The CDR3 sequence is 13 residues long. The CDR3 DNA sequence: TGTGCCAGCGGGCCCGGGGAAAATTCACCCCTCCACTTT. Amino acid sequence: CASGPGENSPLHF.

This chain uses TRBV3-1 (or the pseudogene TRBV3-2) with TRBJ2-7; TRBD1 matches at 7 bases. CDR1 and CDR2 (germline): LGHDT, YNNKEL (reference sequence). The CDR3 extends over 14 amino acids. Unmatched junction bases numbered 7, after V lost 5 bases and J lost 3 bases. This CDR3 reads CASSATTGVYEQYF. CDR3 nucleotides: TGTGCCAGCAGCGCTACTACAGGGGTCTACGAGCAGTACTTC.

The V gene is TRBV24-1, the J gene TRBJ1-5; no clear D gene. The ends were cut back, 1 base at V and 0 bases at J, with 6 bases in the middle. Per the germline V gene, CDR1 is KGHDR and CDR2 is SFDVKD. The CDR3 totals 15 residues. The chain's CDR3 is CATSDFLPSNQPQHF. CDR3 bases: TGTGCCACCAGTGATTTTCTTCCTAGCAATCAGCCCCAGCATTTT.